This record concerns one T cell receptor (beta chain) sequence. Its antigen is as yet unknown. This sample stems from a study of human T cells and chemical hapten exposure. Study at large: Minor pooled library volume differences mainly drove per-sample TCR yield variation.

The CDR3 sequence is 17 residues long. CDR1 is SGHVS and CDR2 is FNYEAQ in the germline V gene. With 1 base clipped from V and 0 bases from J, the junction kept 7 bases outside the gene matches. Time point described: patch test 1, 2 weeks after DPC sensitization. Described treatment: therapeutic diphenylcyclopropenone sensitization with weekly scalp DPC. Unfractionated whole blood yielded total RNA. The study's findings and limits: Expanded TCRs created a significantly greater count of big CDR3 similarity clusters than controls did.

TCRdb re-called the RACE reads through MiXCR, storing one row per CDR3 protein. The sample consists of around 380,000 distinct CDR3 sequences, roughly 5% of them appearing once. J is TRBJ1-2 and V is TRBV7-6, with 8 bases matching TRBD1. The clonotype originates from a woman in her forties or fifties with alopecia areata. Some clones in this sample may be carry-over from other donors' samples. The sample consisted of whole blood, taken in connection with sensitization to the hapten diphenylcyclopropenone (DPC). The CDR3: CASSLGAGGGSNYGYTF. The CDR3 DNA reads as TGTGCCAGCAGCTTAGGGGCAGGGGGCGGATCTAACTATGGCTACACCTTC.